This T cell receptor beta chain is from a study of control samples from healthy donors and cancer patients. Clones were read by immunoSEQ multiplex PCR, and TCRdb kept only the in-frame ones, dropping some. The table has 130,000 or so clones, under 90% seen once. Trimming took 2 bases from V and 1 from J, leaving 9 bases between them. The CDR3 loop spans 16 amino acids. Germline V CDR1 and CDR2: MNHEY, SMNVEV (reference sequence). Material: PBMCs. This TCR was sampled from a man aged 45-65 years with head and neck cancer. This rearrangement joins TRBV27 to TRBJ2-6, with D unclear. CDR3 DNA: TGTGCCAGCAGTTTAAAACACACATCTGGGGCCAACGTCCTGACTTTC. This sequence encodes CASSLKHTSGANVLTF. Complete variable domain (other parts from reference TRBV27 and TRBJ2-6): EAQVTQNPRYLITVTGKKLTVTCSQNMNHEYMSWYRQDPGLGLRQIYYSMNVEVTDKGDVPEGYKVSRKEKRNFPLILESPSPNQTSLYFCASSLKHTSGANVLTFGAGSRLTVL.